The entry that follows covers one TCR beta chain sequence. CDR1 is MDHEN, CDR2 SYDVKM, per germline. Trimming shortened V by 7 bases and J by 10 bases, and 25 bases separated the two germline ends. There are 15 residues in the CDR3. Preparing the TCRbeta library involved the use of unique molecular identifiers. One entry per CDR3 protein, called by TCRdb with MiXCR from the PCR reads. The table has 500,000 or so distinct CDR3 sequences, less than 35% seen once. The entry originates in a study of T-cell reconstitution after alpha-beta-depleted transplantation in children. The receptor was isolated from a human donor who donated a stem cell graft to a child with aplastic anemia. The specimen was PBMCs from the stem cell graft donor, collected from the stem cell graft. The chain carries TRBV28 and TRBJ1-1; D remains ambiguous. Written as DNA, the CDR3 is TGTGCCAGCACTTCCCTACCGGACGGCAGTCGGGTAGCTTTCTTT. Its translation: CASTSLPDGSRVAFF.